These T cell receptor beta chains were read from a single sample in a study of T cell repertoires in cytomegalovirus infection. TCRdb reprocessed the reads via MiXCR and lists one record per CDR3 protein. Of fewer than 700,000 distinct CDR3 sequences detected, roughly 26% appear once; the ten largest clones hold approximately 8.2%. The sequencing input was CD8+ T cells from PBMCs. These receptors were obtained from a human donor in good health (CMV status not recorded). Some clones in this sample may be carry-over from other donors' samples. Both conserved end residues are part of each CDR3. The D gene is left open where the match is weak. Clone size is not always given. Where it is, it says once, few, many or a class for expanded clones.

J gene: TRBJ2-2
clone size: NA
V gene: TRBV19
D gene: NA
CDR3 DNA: TGTGCCAGTAGTAACGTTAGGGAAGGCACCGGGGAGCTGTTTTTT
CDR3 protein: CASSNVREGTGELFF

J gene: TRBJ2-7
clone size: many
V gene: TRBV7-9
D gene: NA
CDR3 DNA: TGTGCCAGCAGCCCCCTTAAAGGCTACGAGCAGTACTTC
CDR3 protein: CASSPLKGYEQYF

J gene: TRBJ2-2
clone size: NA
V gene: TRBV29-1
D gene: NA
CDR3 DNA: TGCAGCGTTGAAACGTTCAACACCGGGGAGCTGTTTTTT
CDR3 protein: CSVETFNTGELFF

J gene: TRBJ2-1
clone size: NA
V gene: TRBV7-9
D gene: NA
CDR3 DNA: TGTGCCAGCAGCTTGCAGGATGGGGTGAATGAGCAGTTCTTC
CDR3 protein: CASSLQDGVNEQFF

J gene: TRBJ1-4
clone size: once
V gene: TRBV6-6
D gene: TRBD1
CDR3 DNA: TGTGCCAGCAGTTGGACAGGGGTTAGCGAAAAACTGTTTTTT
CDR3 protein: CASSWTGVSEKLFF

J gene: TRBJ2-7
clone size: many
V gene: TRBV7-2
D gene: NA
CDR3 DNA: TGTGCCAGCAGCGAGGGAGGCTCCTACGAGCAGTACTTC
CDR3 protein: CASSEGGSYEQYF

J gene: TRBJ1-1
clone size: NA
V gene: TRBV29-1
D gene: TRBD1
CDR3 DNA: TGCAGCGTTTACCCAGGGGGCAGGAGGACTGAAGCTTTCTTT
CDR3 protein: CSVYPGGRRTEAFF

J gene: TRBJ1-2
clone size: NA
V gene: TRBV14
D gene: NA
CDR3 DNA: TGTGCCAGCAGCCTGGGGACCAAGGACGGTTACTATGGCTACACCTTC
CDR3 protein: CASSLGTKDGYYGYTF

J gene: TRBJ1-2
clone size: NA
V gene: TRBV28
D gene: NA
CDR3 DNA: TGTGCCAGCAGTGTACCTTGGGCTCAAACTAACTATGGCTACACCTTC
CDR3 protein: CASSVPWAQTNYGYTF

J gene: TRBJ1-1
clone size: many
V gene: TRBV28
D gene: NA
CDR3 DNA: TGTGCCAGCAGTTTTGTGTTGGACACTGAAGCTTTCTTT
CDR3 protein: CASSFVLDTEAFF

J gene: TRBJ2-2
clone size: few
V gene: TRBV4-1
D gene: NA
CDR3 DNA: TGCGCCAGCAGCCAAACCAGGGGGAACACCGGGGAGCTGTTTTTT
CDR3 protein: CASSQTRGNTGELFF

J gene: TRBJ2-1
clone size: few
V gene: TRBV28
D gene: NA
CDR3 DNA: TGTGCCAGCAAGTCCAACACGGCTGACCACAATGAGCAGTTCTTC
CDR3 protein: CASKSNTADHNEQFF

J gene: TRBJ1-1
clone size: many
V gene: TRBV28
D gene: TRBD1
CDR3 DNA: TGTGCCAGCAGGGCCGGGACAGGGGGTACTGAAGCTTTCTTT
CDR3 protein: CASRAGTGGTEAFF

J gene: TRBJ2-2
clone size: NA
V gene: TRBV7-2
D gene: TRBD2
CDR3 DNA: TGTGCCAGCGGTTGGACTAGCGGGGGGGCTTACACCGGGGAGCTGTTTTTT
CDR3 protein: CASGWTSGGAYTGELFF

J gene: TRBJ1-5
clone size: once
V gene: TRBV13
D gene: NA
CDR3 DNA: TGTGCCAGCGGATCTCGGGGCAGCGGCAATCAGCCCCAGCATTTT
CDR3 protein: CASGSRGSGNQPQHF

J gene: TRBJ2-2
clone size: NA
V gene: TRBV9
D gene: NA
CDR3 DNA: TGTGCCAGCAGCGTAGTCGGGGGGAACACCGGGGAGCTGTTTTTT
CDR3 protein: CASSVVGGNTGELFF

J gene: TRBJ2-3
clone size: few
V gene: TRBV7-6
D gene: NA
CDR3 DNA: TGTGCCAGCAGCTCGGGGCTGGTCTTTGTTCCCCCCGATACGCAGTATTTT
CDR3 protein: CASSSGLVFVPPDTQYF

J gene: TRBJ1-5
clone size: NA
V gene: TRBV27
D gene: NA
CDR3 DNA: TGTGCCAGCAGTTTCTCGGGTTATAGTCAGCCCCAGCATTTT
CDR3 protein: CASSFSGYSQPQHF

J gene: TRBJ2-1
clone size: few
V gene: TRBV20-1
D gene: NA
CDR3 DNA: TGCAGTGCTAGAGATTTTGCTAGCGCCCTACAGTGGAATGAGCAGTTCTTC
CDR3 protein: CSARDFASALQWNEQFF

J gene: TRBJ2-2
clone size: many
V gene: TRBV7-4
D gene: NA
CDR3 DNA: TGTGCCAGCAGTATGCCGATCGGGCCCCAAGCGAACACCGGGGAGCTGTTTTTT
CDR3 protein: CASSMPIGPQANTGELFF

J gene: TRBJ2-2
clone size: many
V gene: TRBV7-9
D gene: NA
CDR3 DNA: TGTGCCAGCAGCAAAGACGGGGCCGGATGGGGGGAGCTGTTTTTT
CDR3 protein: CASSKDGAGWGELFF

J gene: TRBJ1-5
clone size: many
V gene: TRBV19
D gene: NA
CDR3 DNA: TGTGCCAGTAGTCTGGAGTTTCAGCCCCAGCATTTT
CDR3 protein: CASSLEFQPQHF

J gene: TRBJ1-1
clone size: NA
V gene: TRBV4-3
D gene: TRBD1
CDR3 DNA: TGCGCCAGCAGCCTAGCAGGGGGTTCTTACACTGAAGCTTTCTTT
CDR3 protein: CASSLAGGSYTEAFF

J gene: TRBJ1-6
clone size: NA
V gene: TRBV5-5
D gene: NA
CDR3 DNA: TGTGCCAGCAGCTTGGGCAGGGACGAATCTTCACCCCTCCACTTT
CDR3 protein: CASSLGRDESSPLHF

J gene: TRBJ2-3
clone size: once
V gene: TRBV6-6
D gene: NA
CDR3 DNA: TGTGCCAGCAGTTACCTGGGGGCTAGCACAGATACGCAGTATTTT
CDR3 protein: CASSYLGASTDTQYF

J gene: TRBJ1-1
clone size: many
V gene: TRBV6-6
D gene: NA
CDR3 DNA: TGTGCCAGCGGCGACCAGGGAGTTACTGAAGCTTTCTTT
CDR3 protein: CASGDQGVTEAFF

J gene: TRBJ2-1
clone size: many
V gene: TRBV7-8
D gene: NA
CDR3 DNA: TGTGCCAGCAGCCCCTCTAGCGAGGGAAGGGAGCAGTTCTTC
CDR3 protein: CASSPSSEGREQFF

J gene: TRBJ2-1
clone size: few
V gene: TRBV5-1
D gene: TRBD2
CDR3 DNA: TGCGCCAGCTCCCGACTAGCGGTCGTTAATGAGCAGTTCTTC
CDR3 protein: CASSRLAVVNEQFF

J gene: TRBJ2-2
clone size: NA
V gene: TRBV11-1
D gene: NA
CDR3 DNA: TGTGCCAGCAGCTTTTCTCAGGGAGTCGGGGAGCTGTTTTTT
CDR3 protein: CASSFSQGVGELFF

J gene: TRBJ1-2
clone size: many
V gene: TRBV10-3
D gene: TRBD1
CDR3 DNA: TGTGCCATCCTGATAGACCGGGACAGGGGGCGCGGCTATGGCTACACCTTC
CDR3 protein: CAILIDRDRGRGYGYTF

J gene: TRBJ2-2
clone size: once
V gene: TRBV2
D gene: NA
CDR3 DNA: TGTGCCAGCAGAGAGGACGGCCCCTCGGAGCTGTTTTTT
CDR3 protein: CASREDGPSELFF

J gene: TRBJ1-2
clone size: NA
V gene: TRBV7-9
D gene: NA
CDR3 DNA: TGTGCCAGCAGCTTAAGTAAGGACGGGCGGCATGGCTACACCTTC
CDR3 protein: CASSLSKDGRHGYTF

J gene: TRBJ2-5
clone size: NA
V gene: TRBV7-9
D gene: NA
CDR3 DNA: TGTGCCAGCAGGCTCGGGACATTGGAAGAGACCCAGTACTTC
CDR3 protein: CASRLGTLEETQYF

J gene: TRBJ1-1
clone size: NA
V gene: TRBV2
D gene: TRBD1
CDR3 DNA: TGTGCCAGCAGTGAAGCGGTTCGGAGGGGGCGGGGGGACACTGAAGCTTTCTTT
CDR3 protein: CASSEAVRRGRGDTEAFF

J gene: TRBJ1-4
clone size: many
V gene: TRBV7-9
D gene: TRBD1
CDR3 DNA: TGTGCCGGACAGGGATGGACTAATGAAAAACTGTTTTTT
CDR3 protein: CAGQGWTNEKLFF

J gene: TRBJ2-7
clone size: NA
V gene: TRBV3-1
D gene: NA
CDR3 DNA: TGTGCCAGCAGCCCTGCCGGGGCGCCCAGGCAGTACTTC
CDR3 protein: CASSPAGAPRQYF

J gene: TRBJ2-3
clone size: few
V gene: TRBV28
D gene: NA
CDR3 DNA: TGTGCCAGCAATGGCGAGCAAGATACGCAGTATTTT
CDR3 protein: CASNGEQDTQYF

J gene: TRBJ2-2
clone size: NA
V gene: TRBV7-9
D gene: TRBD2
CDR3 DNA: TGTGCCAACAGCCCAGTCATCGGGACTAGCGAGAACACCGGGGAGCTGTTTTTT
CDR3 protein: CANSPVIGTSENTGELFF

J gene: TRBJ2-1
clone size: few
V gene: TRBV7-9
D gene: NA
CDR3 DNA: TGTGCCAGCAGCTTAAAAAGTGGGTCTGTAGACAATGAGCAGTTCTTC
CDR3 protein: CASSLKSGSVDNEQFF